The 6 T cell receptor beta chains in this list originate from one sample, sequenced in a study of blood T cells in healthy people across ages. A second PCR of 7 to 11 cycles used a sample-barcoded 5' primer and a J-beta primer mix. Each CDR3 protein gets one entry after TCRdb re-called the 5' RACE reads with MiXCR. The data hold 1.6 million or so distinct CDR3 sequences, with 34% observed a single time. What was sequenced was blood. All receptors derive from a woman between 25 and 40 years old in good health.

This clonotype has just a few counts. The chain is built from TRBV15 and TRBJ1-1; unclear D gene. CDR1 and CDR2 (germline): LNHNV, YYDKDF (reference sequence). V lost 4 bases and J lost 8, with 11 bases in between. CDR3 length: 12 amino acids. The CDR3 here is CATSTRSSEAFF. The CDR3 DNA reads TGTGCCACCAGCACCCGGAGTTCCGAAGCTTTCTTT.

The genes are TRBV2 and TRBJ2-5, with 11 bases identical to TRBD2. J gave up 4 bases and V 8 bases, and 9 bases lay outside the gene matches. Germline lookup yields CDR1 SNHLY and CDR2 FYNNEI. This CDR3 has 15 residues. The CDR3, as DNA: TGTGCCAGCTCGGGGACTAGCGGCCCTCGAGAGACCCAGTACTTC. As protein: CASSGTSGPRETQYF.

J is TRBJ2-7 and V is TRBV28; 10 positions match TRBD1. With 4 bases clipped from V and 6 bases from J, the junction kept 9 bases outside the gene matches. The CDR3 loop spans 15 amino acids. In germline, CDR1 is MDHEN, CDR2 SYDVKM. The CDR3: CASSSGTGVIGEQYF. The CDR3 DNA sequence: TGTGCCAGCAGTTCCGGGACAGGGGTTATAGGCGAGCAGTACTTC.

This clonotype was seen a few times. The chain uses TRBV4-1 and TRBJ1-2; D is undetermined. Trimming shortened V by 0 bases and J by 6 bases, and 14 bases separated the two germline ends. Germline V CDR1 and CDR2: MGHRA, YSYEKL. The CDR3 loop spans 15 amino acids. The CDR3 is CASSQELQPNHGYTF. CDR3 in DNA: TGCGCCAGCAGCCAAGAACTACAGCCAAACCATGGCTACACCTTC.

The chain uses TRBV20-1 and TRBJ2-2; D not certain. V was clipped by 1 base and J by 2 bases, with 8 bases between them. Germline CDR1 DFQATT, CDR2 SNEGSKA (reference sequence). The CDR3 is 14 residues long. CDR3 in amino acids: CSARGSPNTGELFF. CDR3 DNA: TGCAGTGCTAGAGGGTCCCCAAACACCGGGGAGCTGTTTTTT.

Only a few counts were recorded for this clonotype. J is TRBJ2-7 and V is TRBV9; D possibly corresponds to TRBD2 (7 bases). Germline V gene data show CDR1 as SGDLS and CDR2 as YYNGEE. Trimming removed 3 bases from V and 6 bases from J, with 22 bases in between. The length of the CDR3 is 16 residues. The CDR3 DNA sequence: TGTGCCAGCAGCGCCCGAGGGGGGGGGCAGCTCGGCGAGCAGTACTTC. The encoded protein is CASSARGGGQLGEQYF.